These T cell receptor beta chains were read from a single sample in a study of identifying expanded T cells in peripheral blood. Clones were read by immunoSEQ multiplex PCR, and TCRdb kept only the in-frame ones, dropping some. The table lists around 60,000 clones, about 83% of them singletons. The sequenced sample consisted of blood. The receptor source for this set is a person aged 18 to 69 in good health. The CDR3 runs from the conserved cysteine through the conserved F or W. D genes are given only for firm matches. Clone sizes are given selectively: once, few, many, or a class where the clone is expanded.

TRBJ2-3	TRBV19	TRBD2	.	TGTGCCAGTAGTATCCGGGCGGGAGAAACCGATACGCAGTATTTT	CASSIRAGETDTQYF
TRBJ2-7	TRBV7-9	TRBD1	.	TGTGCCAGCAGCCCCCTTGGTAGGACAGGGGGCGTAAGGTACGAGCAGTACTTC	CASSPLGRTGGVRYEQYF
TRBJ2-2	TRBV6-1	.	.	TGTGCCAGCAGCGTCGACCCGGGGGGGGAGCTGTTTTTT	CASSVDPGGELFF
TRBJ1-2	TRBV30	.	.	TGTGCCTGGAAAGATAATGGGGCTAACTATGGCTACACCTTC	CAWKDNGANYGYTF
TRBJ2-1	TRBV5-4	.	.	TGTGCCAGCAGGGGGGGACTTTACAATGAGCAGTTCTTC	CASRGGLYNEQFF
TRBJ2-3	TRBV5-4	TRBD2	.	TGTGCCAGCAGCTTGGGACTAGCGAGGACTATAGATACGCAGTATTTT	CASSLGLARTIDTQYF
TRBJ2-1	TRBV28	TRBD2	.	TGTGCCAGCAGTTTTATTGGGACTAGGGTTGAGCAGTTCTTC	CASSFIGTRVEQFF
TRBJ2-2	TRBV19	.	.	TGTGCCAGTAGTATCCAGTTCTCGGGGGAGCTGTTTTTT	CASSIQFSGELFF
TRBJ1-2	TRBV28	.	.	TGTGCCAGCAGTTTATCAGGACCCCCTCCCGGCTACACCTTC	CASSLSGPPPGYTF
TRBJ2-1	TRBV5-4	.	once	TGTGCCAGCAGCTCATGGGGTTCCACCGGTGAGCAGTTCTTC	CASSSWGSTGEQFF
TRBJ2-4	TRBV6-6	.	.	TGTGCCAGCAGTTCATCCGGTAGCACCAAAAACATTCAGTACTTC	CASSSSGSTKNIQYF
TRBJ2-3	TRBV5-1	TRBD2	.	TGCGCCAGCAGCTTACTAGCGGGATTCACAGATACGCAGTATTTT	CASSLLAGFTDTQYF
TRBJ1-2	TRBV7-8	.	.	TGTGCCAGCAGCTTTGACTACCTGGACGTGGGCTACACCTTC	CASSFDYLDVGYTF
TRBJ2-3	TRBV5-1	.	.	TGCGCCAGCAGCTTGGATGATAGCTTGGCCCCTAAAACGCAGTATTTT	CASSLDDSLAPKTQYF
TRBJ1-2	TRBV5-4	TRBD1	.	TGTGCCAGCAGCCCCTCCGGGACAGTAAATGGCTACACCTTC	CASSPSGTVNGYTF